The TCR beta chain under discussion was sequenced for a study of multiple sclerosis patients with progressive multifocal leukoencephalopathy. As regards this clone: What it binds is unknown. A junction end diverges from the germline sequence, so it may reflect a read error. Within the sample, other DNA sequences also encode this same CDR3.

General study findings and limits: Lower normalized Shannon entropy suggested reduced TRB diversity in most PML patients. TRBV and TRBJ usage showed no common pattern when PML developed.

Synthetic inline TR CDR3 controls covering all V-J pairings were spiked into each PCR. Clones were sequenced by immunoSEQ multiplex PCR, and TCRdb holds only the in-frame ones, with some missing. This repertoire shows tens of thousands of clones, roughly 90% found once; its top ten account for roughly 1.6%. The CDR3 runs to 14 residues. CDR1 KGHSH and CDR2 LQKENI come from the germline V gene. Time point noted: more than 5 months of natalizumab therapy. Samples T1 and T2 were drawn at 6 and 12 months of therapy, respectively. The sequences come from PBMCs, collected from a patient treated with natalizumab. This receptor was identified in a human donor with multiple sclerosis. This rearrangement joins TRBV18 to TRBJ1-2; D uncertain. The DNA of the CDR3 is TGCGCCAGCTCACCAGTCTCTCTCGACTATGGCTACACCTTC. It codes for CASSPVSLDYGYTF.